This T cell receptor beta chain was captured by sequencing in a study of blood T cell repertoires in COVID-19. Study-level background: Material from acute and convalescent COVID-19 was sourced from the United States, Italy and Spain. In each case, the material was cDNA or gDNA derived from T cells, B-cell-depleted T cells, or PBMCs.

Per the study methods: From reference gene primer amplification, estimates of nucleated cell counts were derived. Profiling relied on immunoSEQ multiplex PCR, and the TCRdb table lists in-frame clones only, not all of them. V, J and clone size are those of that table, while D and trimming were read from the DNA. Of some 120,000 clones detected, about 88% appear once; the ten largest clones hold about 3.5%. The CDR3 is 17 residues long. Per germline, CDR1 SGHRS and CDR2 YFSETQ. Trimming pared 1 base from V and 4 bases from J, leaving 20 bases between. The sample taken for sequencing was peripheral blood. This sequence was found in a man over 45 with active COVID-19. The chain employs TRBV5-1 and TRBJ1-2; D is perhaps TRBD1 (6 bases). The CDR3 loop is CASSLYSSGTPSYGYTF. The CDR3 DNA reads as TGCGCCAGCAGCTTGTATTCCTCAGGGACACCTTCCTATGGCTACACCTTC.